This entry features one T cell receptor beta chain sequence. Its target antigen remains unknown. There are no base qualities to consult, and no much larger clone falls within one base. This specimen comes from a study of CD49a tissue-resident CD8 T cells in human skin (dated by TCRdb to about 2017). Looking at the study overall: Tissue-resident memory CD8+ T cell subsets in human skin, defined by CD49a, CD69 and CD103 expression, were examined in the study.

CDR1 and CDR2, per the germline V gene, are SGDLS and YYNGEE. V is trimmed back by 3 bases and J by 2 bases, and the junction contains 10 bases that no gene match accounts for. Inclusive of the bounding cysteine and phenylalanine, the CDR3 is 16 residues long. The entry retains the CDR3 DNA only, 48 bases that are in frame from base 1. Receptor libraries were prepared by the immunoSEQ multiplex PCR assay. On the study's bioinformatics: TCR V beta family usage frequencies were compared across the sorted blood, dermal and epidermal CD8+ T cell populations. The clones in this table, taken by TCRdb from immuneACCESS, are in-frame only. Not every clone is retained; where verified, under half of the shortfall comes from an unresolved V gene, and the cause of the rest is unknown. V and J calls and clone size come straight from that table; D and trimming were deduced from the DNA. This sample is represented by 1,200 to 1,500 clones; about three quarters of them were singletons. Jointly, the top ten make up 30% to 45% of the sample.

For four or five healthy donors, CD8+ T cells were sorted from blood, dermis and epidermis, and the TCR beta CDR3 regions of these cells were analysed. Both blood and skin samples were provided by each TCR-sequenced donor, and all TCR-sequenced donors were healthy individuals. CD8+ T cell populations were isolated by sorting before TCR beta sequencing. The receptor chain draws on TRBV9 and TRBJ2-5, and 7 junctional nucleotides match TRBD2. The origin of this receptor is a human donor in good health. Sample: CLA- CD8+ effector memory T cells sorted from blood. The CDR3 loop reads CASSARAGPLQETQYF. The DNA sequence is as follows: TGTGCCAGCAGCGCAAGAGCGGGGCCCCTTCAAGAGACCCAGTACTTC.